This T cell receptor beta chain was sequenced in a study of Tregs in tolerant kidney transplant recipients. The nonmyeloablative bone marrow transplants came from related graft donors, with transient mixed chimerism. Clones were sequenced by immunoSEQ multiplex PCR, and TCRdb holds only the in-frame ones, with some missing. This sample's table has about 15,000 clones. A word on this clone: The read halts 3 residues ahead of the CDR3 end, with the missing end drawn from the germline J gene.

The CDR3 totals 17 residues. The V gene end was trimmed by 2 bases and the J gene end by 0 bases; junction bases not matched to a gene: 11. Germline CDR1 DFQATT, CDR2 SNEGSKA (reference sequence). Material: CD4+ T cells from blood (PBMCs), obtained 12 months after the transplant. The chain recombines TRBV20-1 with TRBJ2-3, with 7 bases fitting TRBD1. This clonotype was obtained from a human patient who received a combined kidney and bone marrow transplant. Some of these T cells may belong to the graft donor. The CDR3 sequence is CSARSRQGRTSTDTQYF. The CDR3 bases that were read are TGCAGTGCTAGAAGTCGACAGGGACGAACTAGCACAGATACG.